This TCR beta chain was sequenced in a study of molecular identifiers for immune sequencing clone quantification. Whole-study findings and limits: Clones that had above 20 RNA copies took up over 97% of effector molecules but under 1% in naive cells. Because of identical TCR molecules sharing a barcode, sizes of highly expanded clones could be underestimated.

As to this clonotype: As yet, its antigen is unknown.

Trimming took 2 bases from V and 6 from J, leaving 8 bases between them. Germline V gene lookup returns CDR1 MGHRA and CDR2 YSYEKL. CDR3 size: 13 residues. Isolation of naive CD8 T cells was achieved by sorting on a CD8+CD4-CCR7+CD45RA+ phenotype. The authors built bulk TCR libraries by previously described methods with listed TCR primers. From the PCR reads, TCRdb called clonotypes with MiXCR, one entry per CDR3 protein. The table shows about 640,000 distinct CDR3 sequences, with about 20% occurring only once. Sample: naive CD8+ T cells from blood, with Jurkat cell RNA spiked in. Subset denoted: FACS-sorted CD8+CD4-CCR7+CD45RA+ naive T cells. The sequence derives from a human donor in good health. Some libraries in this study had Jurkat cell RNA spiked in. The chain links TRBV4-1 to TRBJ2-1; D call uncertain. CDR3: CASSQHRSNEQFF. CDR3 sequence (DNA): TGCGCCAGCAGCCAACATAGAAGCAATGAGCAGTTCTTC.